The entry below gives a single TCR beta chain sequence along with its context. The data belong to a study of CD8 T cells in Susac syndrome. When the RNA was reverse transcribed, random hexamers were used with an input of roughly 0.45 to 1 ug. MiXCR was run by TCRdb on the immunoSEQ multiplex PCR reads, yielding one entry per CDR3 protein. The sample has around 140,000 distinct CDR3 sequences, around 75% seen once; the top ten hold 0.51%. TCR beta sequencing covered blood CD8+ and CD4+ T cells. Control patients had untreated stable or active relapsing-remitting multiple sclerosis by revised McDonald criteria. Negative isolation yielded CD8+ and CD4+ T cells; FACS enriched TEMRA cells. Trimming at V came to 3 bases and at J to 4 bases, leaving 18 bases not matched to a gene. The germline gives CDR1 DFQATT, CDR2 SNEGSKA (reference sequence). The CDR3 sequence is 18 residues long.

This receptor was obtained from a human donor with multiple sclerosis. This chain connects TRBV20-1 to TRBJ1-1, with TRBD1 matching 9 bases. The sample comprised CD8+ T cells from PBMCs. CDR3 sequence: CSASGTGNTAYLVTEAFF. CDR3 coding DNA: TGCAGTGCTAGCGGGACAGGGAACACCGCTTATTTGGTCACTGAAGCTTTCTTT.